These T cell receptor beta chains were read from a single sample in a study of OX40 agonist ivuxolimab in advanced cancers. Assay: immunoSEQ multiplex PCR; the TCRdb copy retains only in-frame clones and omits some. The sample includes about 150,000 clones, 94% seen only once; the top ten take around 0.28%. The sample consisted of CD4+ or CD8+ T cells sorted from blood, taken in a trial of the OX40 agonist ivuxolimab. These receptors were collected from an adult with an advanced solid tumor such as melanoma, head and neck, liver or kidney cancer. Each CDR3 is given without its conserved first and last residue.

J,V,CDR3
TRBJ1-5,TRBV5-1,ASSLAGDPREPQH
TRBJ2-3,TRBV11-2,ASSLSLAADTQY
TRBJ2-3,TRBV4-2,ASSQGNWGGGDTQY
TRBJ2-5,TRBV5-6,ASSLPEETQY
TRBJ1-2,TRBV29-1,SVGGTGSYGYT
TRBJ1-2,TRBV9,ASSVMTANYGYT
TRBJ2-7,TRBV6-1,ASSETQGSIYEQY
TRBJ2-7,TRBV6-1,ASSVSGFRGEQY
TRBJ1-1,TRBV7-8,ASSFGKTEAF
TRBJ1-2,TRBV7-3,ASSLNPGYGYT
TRBJ2-1,TRBV5-1,ASRGSGRNNEQF
TRBJ2-3,TRBV7-3,ASSLGGLNTDTQY
TRBJ1-1,TRBV27,ASSSVANINRDTEAF
TRBJ2-2,TRBV18,ASSPLAENTGELF
TRBJ1-2,TRBV7-9,ASSLAQGRPV
TRBJ2-3,TRBV5-1,ASSSGLAGVRADTQY
TRBJ2-1,TRBV6-6,ASSYSEDLNEQF
TRBJ1-6,TRBV27,ASSLLGNSYNSPLH
TRBJ2-3,TRBV7-2,ASSPQGADTQY
TRBJ2-5,TRBV19,ASTPTLTGEGETQY
TRBJ1-2,TRBV5-6,ASSLTIHGYT
TRBJ2-2,TRBV28,ASKTTGVRTGELF
TRBJ1-5,TRBV28,ASSPGTGNQPQH
TRBJ1-5,TRBV28,ASSLRQGMQPQH
TRBJ1-2,TRBV28,ASSLWLRAGEGYT
TRBJ1-3,TRBV27,ASSPYRGQGGNTIY
TRBJ1-2,TRBV7-2,ASSLARSNYGYT
TRBJ2-1,TRBV7-2,ATKRGRSYNEQF
TRBJ2-1,TRBV10-1,ASSDSGGATYNEQF
TRBJ2-7,TRBV15,ATSRDHGEQY
TRBJ2-5,TRBV5-4,ASSLEGSRETQY
TRBJ1-1,TRBV6-6,ASSARQGGNTEAF
TRBJ1-4,TRBV6-5,ASSSTGAFNEKLF
TRBJ2-7,TRBV18,ASSVGATSSYEQY
TRBJ2-1,TRBV15,ATSDFRGRSDTYNEQF
TRBJ2-7,TRBV5-1,ASSLGTGLGSYEQY
TRBJ1-5,TRBV6-1,ASSVQGYSNQPQH
TRBJ2-7,TRBV7-9,ASSMWEGTAYEQY